These 30 T cell receptor beta chains came from one sample sequenced in a study of blood T cell repertoires in COVID-19 (dated by TCRdb to the early 2020s). The library was produced with the immunoSEQ multiplex PCR assay. Drawn from immuneACCESS, this table holds only the in-frame rearrangements with V and J called that TCRdb kept. Clones are partly lost; checked studies trace under half to an unresolved V gene and leave the rest unexplained. The sample has around 160,000 clones on record, almost 90% of them singletons. 2% to 2.5% of the sample goes to the ten largest clones. Sequenced: peripheral blood. The receptor source for this set is a human donor in a cohort sampled during active COVID-19.

This rearrangement joins TRBV7-3 to TRBJ2-7; 7 nucleotides match TRBD1. CDR1 and CDR2 (germline): SGHTA, FQGTGA. Germline trimming cut 2 bases from V and 2 bases from J; bases unmatched to any gene: 6. The CDR3 loop spans 15 amino acids. The CDR3 is CASSLEGQPPYEQYF. Here the CDR3 DNA reads TGTGCCAGCAGCTTAGAGGGACAGCCCCCCTACGAGCAGTACTTC.

The chain recombines TRBV2 with TRBJ2-3; 9 bases match TRBD1. V shed 5 bases, J shed 1 base, and the junction held 1 base outside the gene matches. The CDR3 runs 14 residues. Per the germline V gene, CDR1 is SNHLY and CDR2 is FYNNEI. CDR3 sequence (DNA): TGTGCCAGCAGTAGGACAGGGGGCACAGATACGCAGTATTTT. Its translation is CASSRTGGTDTQYF. The full variable domain, with the rest looked up from reference TRBV2 and TRBJ2-3, is EPEVTQTPSHQVTQMGQEVILRCVPISNHLYFYWYRQILGQKVEFLVSFYNNEISEKSEIFDDQFSVERPDGSNFTLKIRSTKLEDSAMYFCASSRTGGTDTQYFGPGTRLTVL.

The rearrangement links TRBV7-2 to TRBJ1-1; 11 positions agree with TRBD1. CDR3 length equals 17 residues. In germline, CDR1 is SGHTA, CDR2 FQGNSA. The V gene end was trimmed by 3 bases and the J gene end by 5 bases; junction bases not matched to a gene: 11. CDR3 sequence reads: CASSLSGTGGQGTEAFF. Here the CDR3 DNA reads TGTGCCAGCAGCTTGTCCGGGACAGGGGGACAGGGGACTGAAGCTTTCTTT.

The chain uses TRBV7-2 and TRBJ2-7; 7 nucleotides match TRBD2. Per the germline V gene, CDR1 is SGHTA and CDR2 is FQGNSA. CDR3 length: 14 amino acids. V shed 3 bases, J shed 0 bases, and the junction held 2 bases outside the gene matches. CDR3 amino acids: CASSFSGFSYEQYF. The CDR3 coding sequence is TGTGCCAGCAGCTTTAGCGGGTTCTCCTACGAGCAGTACTTC.

This chain joins TRBV18 and TRBJ2-1, with 7 bases aligning to TRBD2. After removal of 2 bases from V and 0 bases from J, the junction contained 4 bases not matched to a gene. This CDR3 is built from 16 residues. The germline gives CDR1 KGHSH, CDR2 LQKENI. Here the CDR3 reads CASSPNGGGSYNEQFF. In DNA form, the CDR3 reads TGTGCCAGCTCACCAAATGGCGGGGGCTCCTACAATGAGCAGTTCTTC.

The gene calls are TRBV3-1 (or the pseudogene TRBV3-2) and TRBJ2-3; the match to TRBD2 covers 9 bases. With V trimmed by 6 bases and J by 5 bases, 12 bases remained unmatched. The CDR3 totals 16 residues. The germline gives CDR1 LGHDT, CDR2 YNNKEL (reference sequence). The CDR3 region is CASSSWGGGAKDTQYF. Here the CDR3 DNA reads TGTGCCAGCAGTTCTTGGGGCGGGGGGGCCAAAGATACGCAGTATTTT.

Of note for this clone: An end of the junction does not agree with germline; a read error may underlie this. This chain joins TRBV7-7 and TRBJ2-3; D gene unclear. Germline-derived CDR1 and CDR2 are SSHAT and FNYEAQ (reference sequence). The CDR3 is 15 amino acids. CDR3 nucleotides: TGTGCTAGCAGCCAAACTAATGCGCCGACAGATACGCAGTATTTT. This gives the protein CASSQTNAPTDTQYF.

The gene calls are TRBV5-1 and TRBJ2-5; 7 bases line up with TRBD1. CDR3 size: 16 residues. Germline-derived CDR1 and CDR2 are SGHRS and YFSETQ. Unmatched junction bases numbered 8, after V lost 2 bases and J lost 1 base. In DNA form, the CDR3 reads TGCGCCAGCAGCTTTAAAGGACAGGTACCCCAAGAGACCCAGTACTTC. Translation gives CASSFKGQVPQETQYF.

CDR3 residues: CASSVTSGDTDTQYF. CDR3 DNA: TGTGCCAGCAGCGTTACTAGCGGCGACACAGATACGCAGTATTTT. The chain employs TRBV9 and TRBJ2-3, with 8 bases fitting TRBD2. In germline, CDR1 is SGDLS, CDR2 YYNGEE. Unmatched junction bases numbered 4, after V lost 2 bases and J lost 2 bases. The CDR3 loop spans 15 amino acids.

The chain is built from TRBV5-5 and TRBJ2-7, with 7 bases aligning to TRBD1. This CDR3 region has 15 residues. CDR1 SGHKS and CDR2 YYEKEE come from the germline V gene (reference sequence). Losses at the gene ends were 4 bases for V and 2 bases for J; bases not matched to a gene: 9. In DNA form, the CDR3 reads TGTGCCAGCAGCCTCGACGAACAGGGGACCTACGAGCAGTACTTC. It translates to CASSLDEQGTYEQYF.

CDR3 sequence reads: CASSLAGVGTQYF. The CDR3 coding sequence is TGTGCCAGCAGCCTCGCGGGAGTGGGGACCCAGTACTTC. The gene calls are TRBV14 and TRBJ2-5, with 7 bases identical to TRBD2. The germline V gene encodes CDR1 SGHDN and CDR2 FVKESK. V gave up 4 bases and J gave up 7 bases; unmatched junction bases: 6. This CDR3 has 13 residues.

V gene TRBV18 combines with J gene TRBJ1-5; weak D call: TRBD1 (6 bases). Trimming removed 2 bases at V and 4 bases at J, with 9 bases between. The CDR3 is made up of 14 amino acids. Germline V gene data show CDR1 as KGHSH and CDR2 as LQKENI. The CDR3 protein is CASSPTQGNQPQHF. DNA for the CDR3: TGTGCCAGCTCACCAACTCAGGGGAATCAGCCCCAGCATTTT.

Here the CDR3 reads CASSLAPRPWNTEAFF. DNA for the CDR3: TGTGCCAGCAGCTTAGCGCCGAGGCCTTGGAACACTGAAGCTTTCTTT. J is TRBJ1-1 and V is TRBV11-2; D remains ambiguous. Germline-derived CDR1 and CDR2 are SGHAT and FQNNGV. CDR3 length: 16 residues. V lost 1 base, J lost 1 base, and 13 bases lay in between.

J is TRBJ2-1 and V is TRBV18, with TRBD2 matching 9 bases. V gave up 6 bases and J gave up 6 bases; unmatched junction bases: 15. The V gene's germline CDR1 is KGHSH and CDR2 LQKENI. The CDR3 consists of 17 residues. The CDR3 region is CASSPLWPGLAPNEQFF. The CDR3 nucleotides read TGTGCCAGCTCTCCTCTTTGGCCGGGACTAGCTCCCAATGAGCAGTTCTTC.

This chain links TRBV3-1 (or the pseudogene TRBV3-2) with TRBJ2-1; 8 bases line up with TRBD2. Germline V lookup: CDR1 LGHDT, CDR2 YNNKEL (reference sequence). CDR3 length: 19 residues. V gave up 6 bases and J gave up 4 bases; unmatched junction bases: 20. CDR3: CASSSWGKDREGPYNEQFF. The CDR3 nucleotides are TGTGCCAGCAGTTCATGGGGAAAGGACCGGGAGGGCCCATACAATGAGCAGTTCTTC.

V usage is TRBV15 and J usage is TRBJ2-1, with 8 bases matching TRBD1. Germline-derived CDR1 and CDR2 are LNHNV and YYDKDF (reference sequence). Losses at the gene ends were 5 bases for V and 1 base for J; bases not matched to a gene: 4. The CDR3 has 15 amino acids. The CDR3: CATSQGALSYNEQFF. CDR3 nucleotides: TGTGCCACCAGCCAGGGGGCTCTGTCCTACAATGAGCAGTTCTTC.

The CDR3 loop reads CASSPTGAGNTIYF. The CDR3 DNA follows: TGTGCCAGCAGCCCGACAGGGGCTGGAAACACCATATATTTT. The J gene is TRBJ1-3, the V gene TRBV7-9, with 8 bases fitting TRBD1. There are 14 residues in the CDR3. Trimming at V came to 5 bases and at J to 2 bases, leaving 2 bases not matched to a gene. Germline CDR1 reads SEHNR; CDR2 reads FQNEAQ (reference sequence).

The table lists this clone with a few counts. The V and J genes are TRBV5-1 and TRBJ1-1; tentatively, D is TRBD1 (6 bases). The germline V gene has CDR1 SGHRS and CDR2 YFSETQ. V was pared by 4 bases and J by 1 base, with 14 bases between. There are 15 residues in the CDR3. The CDR3 spells CASSALQGGNTEAFF. DNA for the CDR3: TGCGCCAGCAGCGCACTACAGGGTGGGAACACTGAAGCTTTCTTT.

This sequence joins TRBV7-3 and TRBJ2-3; TRBD2 aligns across 7 bases. CDR3 size: 16 residues. The V segment lost 1 base and the J segment 3 bases; nucleotides outside the gene matches: 7. The germline CDR1 and CDR2 sequences are SGHTA and FQGTGA. CDR3 nucleotides: TGTGCCAGCAGCTTAAAAGGGGCCGGGAGGACAGATACGCAGTATTTT. Protein product: CASSLKGAGRTDTQYF.

Turning to this clone: The junction shows a germline mismatch at one end, possibly a read error. This sequence joins TRBV9 and TRBJ2-3, with 9 bases that match TRBD2. In germline, CDR1 is SGDLS, CDR2 YYNGEE. The CDR3 consists of 13 residues. The CDR3 loop reads CASSPRGGTSWDF. CDR3 nucleotide sequence: TGTGCCAGCAGCCCCCGGGGGGGGACTAGCTGGGATTTT.

The gene calls are TRBV21-1 and TRBJ2-7; the listed D gene, TRBD1, was not tested against the DNA. TRBV21-1 is recorded as a pseudogene. CDR3 length: 13 residues. CDR3 nucleotide sequence: TGTGCCAGCAGCAATAACAGAACCTACGAGCAGTACTTC. This encodes CASSNNRTYEQYF.

The chain is built from TRBV28 and TRBJ2-3, with D perhaps matching TRBD1 (6 bases). V was trimmed by 6 bases and J by 4 bases, leaving 17 bases between them. Germline loops: CDR1 MDHEN, CDR2 SYDVKM. The CDR3 totals 15 residues. The CDR3, as DNA: TGTGCCAGCAGCATCCAGGGGAAGGGGGCAGATACGCAGTATTTT. This gives the protein CASSIQGKGADTQYF.

The chain uses TRBV6-5 and TRBJ1-1, with 7 bases identical to TRBD1. This CDR3 contains 15 residues. J lost 1 base, V lost 3 bases, and 5 bases had no gene match. CDR1 is MNHEY and CDR2 is SVGAGI in the germline V gene. CDR3 nucleotides: TGTGCCAGCAGTTATTCCCGGACAGGGAACACTGAAGCTTTCTTT. It yields the protein CASSYSRTGNTEAFF.

The chain has TRBV4-1 and TRBJ1-1; 9 bases are shared with TRBD1. Germline CDR1 MGHRA, CDR2 YSYEKL. The CDR3 covers 17 residues. With V trimmed by 6 bases and J by 5 bases, 16 bases remained unmatched. As DNA, the CDR3 is TGCGCCAGCAGTACGGAACAGGGGGCGGCGGAGACAACTGAAGCTTTCTTT. As protein: CASSTEQGAAETTEAFF.

The chain's CDR3 is CSVKTGVESPLHF. CDR3 coding DNA: TGCAGCGTTAAAACAGGAGTTGAATCACCCCTCCACTTT. The J gene is TRBJ1-6, the V gene TRBV29-1; perhaps TRBD1 as D (5 bases). Germline V lookup: CDR1 SQVTM, CDR2 ANQGSEA. Trimming stripped 5 bases from V and 10 bases from J, with 15 bases between. The CDR3 extends over 13 amino acids.

The genes are TRBV6-5 and TRBJ1-1; D is undetermined. Trimming left V 0 bases short and J 0 bases short, with 8 bases between. The germline V gene has CDR1 MNHEY and CDR2 SVGAGI. CDR3 length equals 15 residues. Written as DNA, the CDR3 is TGTGCCAGCAGTTACTCCGACATCATGAACACTGAAGCTTTCTTT. Its protein is CASSYSDIMNTEAFF.

The sample holds one count of this clone. This rearrangement joins TRBV28 to TRBJ1-5; D ambiguous. The CDR3 contains 12 residues. Germline V gene lookup returns CDR1 MDHEN and CDR2 SYDVKM. The V end was cut by 3 bases, the J end by 6 bases, with 6 bases between. CDR3 sequence (DNA): TGTGCCAGCAGTTTCGGTTCTCAGCCCCAGCATTTT. It yields the protein CASSFGSQPQHF. Filled out from reference TRBV28 and TRBJ1-5, the complete variable domain reads DVKVTQSSRYLVKRTGEKVFLECVQDMDHENMFWYRQDPGLGLRLIYFSYDVKMKEKGDIPEGYSVSREKKERFSLILESASTNQTSMYLCASSFGSQPQHFGDGTRLSIL.

The rearrangement links TRBV4-2 to TRBJ2-1; TRBD1 agrees at 8 bases. This CDR3 is 18 amino acids long. V was pared by 0 bases and J by 0 bases, with 7 bases of the junction left unmatched. CDR1 and CDR2 (germline): LGHNA, YNFKEQ. CDR3 sequence: CASSQDRDRTLSYNEQFF. The CDR3 DNA follows: TGTGCCAGCAGCCAAGATAGGGACAGGACCCTCTCCTACAATGAGCAGTTCTTC.

This sequence joins TRBV6-2 or TRBV6-3 and TRBJ2-2; 7 bases align to TRBD2. This CDR3 is 17 amino acids long. Germline V gene lookup returns CDR1 MNHEY and CDR2 SVGEGT. V lost 2 bases, J lost 5 bases, and 11 bases stayed unmatched. This CDR3 reads CASSYGNRGSYTGELFF. The CDR3 nucleotides are TGTGCCAGCAGTTACGGGAATCGCGGGAGTTATACCGGGGAGCTGTTTTTT.

The chain has TRBV4-1 and TRBJ1-2; 10 nucleotides agree with TRBD1. The CDR3 has 15 amino acids. The trim removed 1 base at V and 8 bases at J, leaving 7 bases unmatched. In germline, CDR1 is MGHRA, CDR2 YSYEKL. CDR3 protein: CASSQAGTGDRGYTF. For the CDR3, the DNA is TGCGCCAGCAGCCAAGCCGGGACAGGGGATAGAGGCTACACCTTC.